The 17 T cell receptor beta chains reported below all come from one sample, sequenced in a study of cytomegalovirus exposure and HLA in healthy donors. A multiplex PCR was run with 60 Vbeta primers and 13 Jbeta primers. The method was immunoSEQ multiplex PCR; TCRdb's version includes in-frame clones alone and lacks a portion of them. The table includes 100,000 to 150,000 clones, around 70% detected once. Sample: PBMCs. Receptors originate from a middle-aged man in good health and CMV-seropositive.

This clone was counted a few times. This chain uses TRBV5-1 with TRBJ2-2; 7 positions agree with TRBD1. V shed 0 bases and J 5 bases; nucleotides not matched to a gene: 10. The CDR3 has 17 amino acids. Looked up from germline, CDR1 is SGHRS and CDR2 is YFSETQ. The CDR3 coding sequence is TGCGCCAGCAGCTTGGGAGCGGTGCCAGGGGGAACCGGGGAGCTGTTTTTT. This gives the protein CASSLGAVPGGTGELFF.

The chain joins TRBV5-1 to TRBJ2-5; D ambiguous. The V end was cut by 7 bases, the J end by 5 bases, with 9 bases between. This CDR3 is built from 11 residues. Germline lookup yields CDR1 SGHRS and CDR2 YFSETQ. The DNA of the CDR3 is TGCGCCAGCCGCTCCCAGGAGACCCAGTACTTC. It encodes CASRSQETQYF.

This clone was counted a single time. The J gene is TRBJ2-2, the V gene TRBV6-5; tentatively, D is TRBD2 (6 bases). The length of the CDR3 is 15 residues. Germline assignment: CDR1 MNHEY and CDR2 SVGAGI. V was clipped by 5 bases and J by 2 bases, with 12 bases between them. Here the CDR3 DNA reads TGTGCCAGCAGTCCGGGACTCCTAAACACCGGGGAGCTGTTTTTT. Protein sequence: CASSPGLLNTGELFF.

The V and J genes are TRBV9 and TRBJ2-1, with TRBD2 matching over 9 bases. Unmatched junction bases numbered 4, after V lost 0 bases and J lost 6 bases. This CDR3 is built from 15 residues. Germline V CDR1 and CDR2: SGDLS, YYNGEE. CDR3 DNA: TGTGCCAGCAGCGTAGCTAGCGGGATTGGCAATGAGCAGTTCTTC. It yields the protein CASSVASGIGNEQFF.

The chain has TRBV19 and TRBJ2-1; tentatively, D is TRBD1 (5 bases). V dropped 6 bases and J dropped 2 bases, with 14 bases sitting between them. Germline values: CDR1 LNHDA, CDR2 SQIVND (reference sequence). This CDR3 has 15 amino acids. The CDR3 loop is CASRTAGGTYNEQFF. The CDR3, as DNA: TGTGCCAGTAGGACAGCTGGCGGAACCTACAATGAGCAGTTCTTC.

V gene TRBV5-6 combines with J gene TRBJ2-5; D is undetermined. The germline V gene has CDR1 SGHDT and CDR2 YYEEEE. V lost 0 bases and J lost 2, with 5 bases in between. The length of the CDR3 is 13 residues. The CDR3 is CASSLVTQETQYF. In DNA, the CDR3 is TGTGCCAGCAGCTTGGTTACTCAAGAGACCCAGTACTTC.

This clone was seen once. The CDR3 bases are TGTGCCAGCAGCTTGGGTGGGACAGGTCCGGGCTCCCTCCACTTT. This sequence encodes CASSLGGTGPGSLHF. This rearrangement joins TRBV5-8 to TRBJ1-6, with TRBD1 identical over 8 bases. The CDR3 runs to 15 residues. J lost 14 bases, V lost 0 bases, and 10 bases had no gene match. Germline V CDR1 and CDR2: SGHTS, YDEGEE.

The CDR3 sequence is CASSAVPGTGELFF. In DNA, the CDR3 is TGTGCCAGCAGCGCGGTACCGGGGACCGGGGAGCTGTTTTTT. The V gene is TRBV5-5, the J gene TRBJ2-2, with D tentatively TRBD2 (5 bases). Germline CDR1 is SGHKS and CDR2 is YYEKEE (reference sequence). The CDR3 has 14 amino acids. V was clipped by 4 bases and J by 5 bases, with 12 bases between them.

The V and J genes are TRBV10-2 and TRBJ2-1; perhaps TRBD1 as D (6 bases). Germline V CDR1 and CDR2: WSHSY, SAAADI. The V and J ends lost 5 bases and 7 bases respectively, with 12 bases between them. The CDR3 consists of 13 residues. The CDR3 sequence is CASSPQGLNEQFF. The CDR3 DNA reads as TGCGCCAGCAGTCCCCAGGGGCTGAATGAGCAGTTCTTC.

In this sample, this clone turned up once. The chain has TRBV5-1 and TRBJ2-4; D gene ambiguous. Trimming stripped 0 bases from V and 0 bases from J, with 4 bases between. CDR3 length: 14 residues. CDR1 and CDR2 from the germline V gene are SGHRS and YFSETQ. The CDR3 DNA reads TGCGCCAGCAGCTTGGATCTAGCCAAAAACATTCAGTACTTC. Translation: CASSLDLAKNIQYF.

The gene calls are TRBV7-6 and TRBJ2-5, with 7 bases lining up with TRBD2. Germline loops: CDR1 SGHVS, CDR2 FNYEAQ. V dropped 1 base and J dropped 2; count of bases not matched to a gene: 7. The CDR3 sequence is 16 residues long. The CDR3 DNA reads TGTGCCAGCAGCTTAGTGGGACTACGACCTCAAGAGACCCAGTACTTC. Encoded protein: CASSLVGLRPQETQYF.

Only a few counts were recorded for this clone. The V call is TRBV6-1, the J call TRBJ1-5, with 9 bases fitting TRBD1. CDR3 length equals 14 residues. V lost 7 bases and J lost 2; bases outside the gene matches: 3. Per germline, CDR1 MNHNS and CDR2 SASEGT. CDR3 DNA: TGTGCCAGCACCCGGACAGGGGGCAATCAGCCCCAGCATTTT. This gives the protein CASTRTGGNQPQHF.

V is TRBV9 and J is TRBJ2-2; no firm D call. The CDR3 has 14 amino acids. V dropped 4 bases and J dropped 0 bases, with 7 bases sitting between them. Per the germline V gene, CDR1 is SGDLS and CDR2 is YYNGEE. DNA of the CDR3: TGTGCCAGCAGCCCCGCGACGAACACCGGGGAGCTGTTTTTT. Its translation: CASSPATNTGELFF.

The V and J genes are TRBV7-2 and TRBJ2-7; 7 nucleotides line up with TRBD1. Trimming cost V 4 bases and J 2 bases; bases outside gene matches: 8. Germline assignment: CDR1 SGHTA and CDR2 FQGNSA. The CDR3 has 15 residues. The CDR3 protein is CASSSLGQPTYEQYF. CDR3 coding DNA: TGTGCCAGCAGCTCCCTGGGACAGCCAACCTACGAGCAGTACTTC.

The rearrangement joins TRBV7-2 to TRBJ1-1; D is ambiguous. V lost 3 bases and J lost 1, with 12 bases in between. The CDR3 is 15 residues long. The germline V gene encodes CDR1 SGHTA and CDR2 FQGNSA. The CDR3 coding sequence is TGTGCCAGCAGCTTTTTCGCAGGCTCGAACACTGAAGCTTTCTTT. Encoded protein: CASSFFAGSNTEAFF.

The V and J genes are TRBV18 and TRBJ1-3; D unresolved. CDR3 length: 14 amino acids. Germline-derived CDR1 and CDR2 are KGHSH and LQKENI. V shed 5 bases and J shed 8 bases, with 16 bases lying between them. CDR3 region: CASSSGREKDTIYF. The CDR3 coding sequence is TGTGCCAGCTCATCTGGACGGGAAAAGGACACCATATATTTT.

In nucleotides, the CDR3 is TGTGCCACCAGCAGGGCACTACTAGCGGGAGGTCACACCGGGGAGCTGTTTTTT. This encodes CATSRALLAGGHTGELFF. V is TRBV15 and J is TRBJ2-2; TRBD2 aligns across 12 bases. The germline CDR1 and CDR2 sequences are LNHNV and YYDKDF (reference sequence). V gave up 3 bases and J gave up 3 bases; unmatched junction bases: 8. This CDR3 has 18 amino acids.